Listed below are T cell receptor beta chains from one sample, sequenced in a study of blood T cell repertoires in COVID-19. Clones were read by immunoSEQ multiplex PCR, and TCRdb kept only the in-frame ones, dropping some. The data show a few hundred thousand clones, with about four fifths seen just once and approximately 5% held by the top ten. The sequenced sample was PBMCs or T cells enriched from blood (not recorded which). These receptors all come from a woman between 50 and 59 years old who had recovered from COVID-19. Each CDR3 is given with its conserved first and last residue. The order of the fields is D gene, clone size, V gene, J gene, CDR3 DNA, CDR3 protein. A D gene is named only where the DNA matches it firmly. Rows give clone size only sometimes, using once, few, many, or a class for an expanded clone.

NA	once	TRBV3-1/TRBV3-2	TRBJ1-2	TGTGCCAGCAGCCAGTATAGTCAAACAGGGCACTATGGCTACACCTTC	CASSQYSQTGHYGYTF
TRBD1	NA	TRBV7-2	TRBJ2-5	TGTGCCAGCAGCGCGGGGGACAGGGGGTTGGAGACCCAGTACTTC	CASSAGDRGLETQYF
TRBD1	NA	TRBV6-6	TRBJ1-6	TGTGCCAGCAGTCAAAAGACAGGGCGGGGAGCTAATTCACCCCTCCACTTT	CASSQKTGRGANSPLHF
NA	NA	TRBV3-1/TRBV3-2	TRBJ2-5	TGTGCCAGCAGTCATTCCAGCCGGCGGGTGGCCCAGTACTTC	CASSHSSRRVAQYF
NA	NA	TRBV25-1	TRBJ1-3	TGTGCCAGCAGTGCACCCGGGAAAACTGGAAACACCATATATTTT	CASSAPGKTGNTIYF
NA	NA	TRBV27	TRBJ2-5	TGTGCCAGCAGTTTTCTTGCTAGAGAGACCCAGTACTTC	CASSFLARETQYF
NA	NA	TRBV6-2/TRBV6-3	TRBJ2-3	TGTGCCAGCAGTTTCACAGGGTCGACAGATACGCAGTATTTT	CASSFTGSTDTQYF
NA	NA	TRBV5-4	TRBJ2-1	TGTGCCAGCAGCGCTGGACTGGGCGTTGAGCAGTTCTTC	CASSAGLGVEQFF
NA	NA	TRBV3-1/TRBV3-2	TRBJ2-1	TGTGCCAGCAGCCCCCCCTTTTTCACCCTCGGGGATGAGCAGTTCTTC	CASSPPFFTLGDEQFF
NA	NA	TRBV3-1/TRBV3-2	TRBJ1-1	TGTGCCAGCAGCCAGGGAAAGGGGTCAGCTTTCTTT	CASSQGKGSAFF
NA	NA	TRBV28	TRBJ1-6	TGTGCCAGCAGTTTAGTTGAGTCACCCCTCCACTTT	CASSLVESPLHF
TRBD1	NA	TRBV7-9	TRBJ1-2	TGTGCCAGCAGCATGTTAGGGGGCCATAACTATGGCTACACCTTC	CASSMLGGHNYGYTF
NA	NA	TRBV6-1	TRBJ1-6	TGTGCCAGCAGTGAAACACCCCTTAATTCACCCCTCCACTTT	CASSETPLNSPLHF
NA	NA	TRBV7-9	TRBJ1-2	TGTGCCAGCAGCTCGACTGGCTATGGCTACACCTTC	CASSSTGYGYTF